Listed below are T cell receptor beta chains from one sample, sequenced in a study of shared T cell receptors in the human thymus. Generated by immunoSEQ multiplex PCR, the TCRdb table keeps only in-frame clones and is missing some. The data hold hundreds of thousands of clones, with 87% observed a single time. The sample was also reused in another study, on human thymus T cells.

The specimen was thymocytes. The source of these receptors is a boy younger than two with a congenital heart defect. CDR3s include the opening cysteine and the closing phenylalanine or tryptophan. Each record gives: clone size, V gene, J gene, D gene, CDR3 protein, CDR3 DNA. D genes are given only for firm matches. A row's size may be missing; if present it is once, few, many or a size class.

size: .; V: TRBV11-1; J: TRBJ2-7; D: TRBD2; CDR3: CASSPAASGGSYEQYF; DNA: TGTGCCAGCAGCCCCGCGGCTAGCGGGGGAAGCTACGAGCAGTACTTC
size: .; V: TRBV10-3; J: TRBJ1-5; D: TRBD1; CDR3: CAISEFDRENQPQHF; DNA: TGTGCCATCAGTGAGTTTGACAGGGAAAATCAGCCCCAGCATTTT
size: .; V: TRBV7-2; J: TRBJ1-2; D: TRBD1; CDR3: CASSQGGANYGYTF; DNA: TGTGCCAGCAGTCAGGGGGGAGCTAACTATGGCTACACCTTC
size: once; V: TRBV7-4; J: TRBJ2-7; D: TRBD2; CDR3: CASSLGAGGGHEQYF; DNA: TGTGCCAGCAGCTTAGGAGCGGGGGGGGGCCACGAGCAGTACTTC
size: .; V: TRBV28; J: TRBJ2-1; D: .; CDR3: CASSSRRDNEQFF; DNA: TGTGCCAGCAGCTCGAGACGGGACAATGAGCAGTTCTTC
size: .; V: TRBV2; J: TRBJ2-7; D: TRBD2; CDR3: CASSEPRLAGGPNRFYEQYF; DNA: TGTGCCAGCAGCGAACCTCGACTAGCGGGAGGACCCAACCGCTTCTACGAGCAGTACTTC
size: .; V: TRBV7-9; J: TRBJ2-7; D: TRBD2; CDR3: CASSSSGGHYEQYF; DNA: TGTGCCAGCAGCTCTAGCGGGGGGCACTACGAGCAGTACTTC
size: .; V: TRBV27; J: TRBJ2-7; D: .; CDR3: CASSLRLGRSYEQYF; DNA: TGTGCCAGCAGTTTGAGACTCGGCAGATCCTACGAGCAGTACTTC
size: .; V: TRBV20-1; J: TRBJ2-7; D: .; CDR3: CSARQVEQYF; DNA: TGCAGTGCTAGACAGGTCGAGCAGTACTTC
size: .; V: TRBV15; J: TRBJ1-1; D: TRBD1; CDR3: CATSRDGTAILATEAFF; DNA: TGTGCCACCAGCAGAGACGGGACAGCGATCCTTGCCACTGAAGCTTTCTTT
size: .; V: TRBV25-1; J: TRBJ2-6; D: .; CDR3: CASSGSKLPGANVLTF; DNA: TGTGCCAGCAGTGGGTCGAAGCTTCCTGGGGCCAACGTCCTGACTTTC
size: few; V: TRBV2; J: TRBJ1-2; D: .; CDR3: CASRDTGSGSYTF; DNA: TGTGCCAGCAGAGATACAGGGAGCGGAAGCTACACCTTC
size: few; V: TRBV6-1; J: TRBJ2-1; D: .; CDR3: CATWRARSYNEQFF; DNA: TGTGCCACCTGGCGTGCGCGGTCCTACAATGAGCAGTTCTTC
size: .; V: TRBV6-1; J: TRBJ1-5; D: .; CDR3: CASSEVAFNQPQHF; DNA: TGTGCCAGCAGTGAAGTGGCCTTCAATCAGCCCCAGCATTTT
size: .; V: TRBV5-1; J: TRBJ2-5; D: TRBD2; CDR3: CASSLGTSGRAHPQETQYF; DNA: TGCGCCAGCAGCCTGGGGACTAGCGGGAGGGCCCACCCCCAAGAGACCCAGTACTTC
size: few; V: TRBV16; J: TRBJ2-7; D: .; CDR3: CASSLSPPGHSSYEQYF; DNA: TGTGCCAGCAGCCTCTCCCCACCGGGACACTCATCCTACGAGCAGTACTTC
size: .; V: TRBV30; J: TRBJ1-1; D: TRBD1; CDR3: CACLTGTGGADSTEAFF; DNA: TGTGCCTGCCTAACCGGGACAGGGGGCGCGGATAGCACTGAAGCTTTCTTT
size: few; V: TRBV4-3; J: TRBJ1-4; D: .; CDR3: CASSQDRGTTKKLFF; DNA: TGCGCCAGCAGCCAAGATAGGGGAACTACCAAAAAACTGTTTTTT
size: .; V: TRBV5-1; J: TRBJ2-7; D: .; CDR3: CASSLAGMAPYEQYF; DNA: TGCGCCAGCAGCTTGGCGGGTATGGCCCCCTACGAGCAGTACTTC
size: .; V: TRBV5-1; J: TRBJ2-3; D: TRBD2; CDR3: CASRLAGVGDTQYF; DNA: TGCGCCAGCAGACTAGCGGGAGTAGGGGATACGCAGTATTTT
size: .; V: TRBV5-1; J: TRBJ1-1; D: .; CDR3: CASSLGGNTEAFF; DNA: TGCGCCAGCAGCTTGGGCGGCAACACTGAAGCTTTCTTT
size: once; V: TRBV4-3; J: TRBJ2-6; D: .; CDR3: CASSIRTVVSSGANVLTF; DNA: TGCGCCAGCAGCATCCGGACAGTTGTAAGCTCTGGGGCCAACGTCCTGACTTTC
size: .; V: TRBV19; J: TRBJ2-7; D: TRBD2; CDR3: CASSIGTSGPQYF; DNA: TGTGCCAGTAGTATCGGGACTAGCGGTCCGCAGTACTTC
size: .; V: TRBV5-8; J: TRBJ1-2; D: TRBD1; CDR3: CASSLTGGGYTF; DNA: TGTGCCAGCAGCCTGACAGGGGGTGGCTACACCTTC
size: .; V: TRBV23-1; J: TRBJ2-6; D: .; CDR3: CASSQHRQVVRSGANVLTF; DNA: TGCGCCAGCAGTCAACACAGACAGGTGGTACGCTCTGGGGCCAACGTCCTGACTTTC
size: .; V: TRBV28; J: TRBJ2-2; D: .; CDR3: CASSSKPYTGELFF; DNA: TGTGCCAGCAGTTCCAAGCCCTACACCGGGGAGCTGTTTTTT
size: .; V: TRBV7-9; J: TRBJ1-2; D: .; CDR3: CASSPGNRLLNYGYTF; DNA: TGTGCCAGCAGCCCCGGGAACAGACTACTTAACTATGGCTACACCTTC
size: .; V: TRBV27; J: TRBJ2-7; D: .; CDR3: CASTPRITAPGLVDEQYF; DNA: TGTGCCAGCACCCCCCGTATCACCGCGCCGGGTCTGGTCGACGAGCAGTACTTC
size: .; V: TRBV14; J: TRBJ2-1; D: TRBD2; CDR3: CASSLGLAVYNEQFF; DNA: TGTGCCAGCAGCCTGGGACTAGCGGTATACAATGAGCAGTTCTTC
size: .; V: TRBV30; J: TRBJ1-5; D: TRBD1; CDR3: CAWSVSQGIQPQHF; DNA: TGTGCCTGGAGTGTTTCACAGGGGATTCAGCCCCAGCATTTT
size: .; V: TRBV20-1; J: TRBJ1-1; D: .; CDR3: CSAPTGERAFF; DNA: TGCAGTGCTCCAACCGGGGAGAGAGCTTTCTTT
size: .; V: TRBV5-1; J: TRBJ1-3; D: TRBD1; CDR3: CASSLAGGNSGNTIYF; DNA: TGCGCCAGCAGCTTGGCAGGGGGGAACTCTGGAAACACCATATATTTT
size: .; V: TRBV28; J: TRBJ1-5; D: TRBD1; CDR3: CASSFSGGRNQPQHF; DNA: TGTGCCAGCAGTTTTTCAGGGGGCCGCAATCAGCCCCAGCATTTT
size: .; V: TRBV28; J: TRBJ1-3; D: TRBD1; CDR3: CASSAPGQDSGNTIYF; DNA: TGTGCCAGCAGTGCCCCAGGACAGGACTCTGGAAACACCATATATTTT
size: .; V: TRBV14; J: TRBJ1-4; D: .; CDR3: CASSQAGGGEKLFF; DNA: TGTGCCAGCAGCCAAGCGGGCGGGGGTGAAAAACTGTTTTTT
size: once; V: TRBV4-1; J: TRBJ1-2; D: .; CDR3: CASSQDSGPNYGYTF; DNA: TGCGCCAGCAGCCAAGATTCAGGGCCTAACTATGGCTACACCTTC
size: .; V: TRBV5-5; J: TRBJ2-3; D: .; CDR3: CASSWTYRDWTDTQYF; DNA: TGTGCCAGCAGCTGGACCTACAGGGATTGGACAGATACGCAGTATTTT
size: .; V: TRBV4-1; J: TRBJ1-1; D: .; CDR3: CASSPARELYTEAFF; DNA: TGCGCCAGCAGCCCGGCCAGGGAACTATACACTGAAGCTTTCTTT
size: .; V: TRBV9; J: TRBJ2-5; D: TRBD2; CDR3: CASSVAVGLAGDRRETQYF; DNA: TGTGCCAGCAGCGTAGCGGTTGGGCTAGCGGGGGACCGTCGGGAGACCCAGTACTTC
size: .; V: TRBV7-9; J: TRBJ1-2; D: TRBD1; CDR3: CASSLAQGTGWSGYTF; DNA: TGTGCCAGCAGCTTAGCGCAGGGGACAGGGTGGAGTGGCTACACCTTC
size: once; V: TRBV6-6; J: TRBJ2-7; D: .; CDR3: CASSYSRVSSYEQYF; DNA: TGTGCCAGCAGTTACTCCCGTGTGAGCTCCTACGAGCAGTACTTC
size: few; V: TRBV28; J: TRBJ1-5; D: .; CDR3: CASSPFRGQKNNQPQHF; DNA: TGTGCCAGCAGCCCGTTTCGGGGACAAAAAAACAATCAGCCCCAGCATTTT
size: once; V: TRBV23-1; J: TRBJ2-7; D: TRBD1; CDR3: CASSQSRGGQGPYEQYF; DNA: TGCGCCAGCAGTCAATCGAGGGGGGGACAGGGGCCCTACGAGCAGTACTTC
size: .; V: TRBV14; J: TRBJ1-3; D: .; CDR3: CASSFRDFSGNTIYF; DNA: TGTGCCAGCAGCTTCCGGGACTTCTCTGGAAACACCATATATTTT
size: .; V: TRBV2; J: TRBJ2-7; D: .; CDR3: CASSAGTTPYEQYF; DNA: TGTGCCAGCAGCGCCGGGACAACGCCCTACGAGCAGTACTTC
size: .; V: TRBV27; J: TRBJ1-2; D: .; CDR3: CASRRNPGTPNPYGYTF; DNA: TGTGCCAGCAGACGAAACCCCGGGACACCGAACCCCTATGGCTACACCTTC
size: .; V: TRBV29-1; J: TRBJ1-1; D: .; CDR3: CSVEAGIGARGETEAFF; DNA: TGCAGCGTTGAAGCGGGAATTGGGGCCAGGGGAGAAACTGAAGCTTTCTTT
size: .; V: TRBV5-1; J: TRBJ1-2; D: TRBD1; CDR3: CASSLRTGGACGYTF; DNA: TGCGCCAGCAGCTTACGGACAGGGGGCGCTTGTGGCTACACCTTC
size: .; V: TRBV19; J: TRBJ2-1; D: TRBD2; CDR3: CASSRLAGSYNEQFF; DNA: TGTGCCAGTAGTCGACTAGCGGGGTCCTACAATGAGCAGTTCTTC
size: .; V: TRBV28; J: TRBJ2-7; D: .; CDR3: CAIGTGPSYEQYF; DNA: TGTGCCATTGGTACAGGGCCTTCCTACGAGCAGTACTTC
size: .; V: TRBV28; J: TRBJ2-7; D: TRBD2; CDR3: CANNGLVSYEQYF; DNA: TGTGCCAACAATGGACTAGTCTCCTACGAGCAGTACTTC
size: few; V: TRBV15; J: TRBJ2-1; D: .; CDR3: CATSRRGGEQFF; DNA: TGTGCCACCAGCAGGCGGGGTGGTGAGCAGTTCTTC
size: .; V: TRBV5-4; J: TRBJ1-4; D: .; CDR3: CASSFHANEKLFF; DNA: TGTGCCAGCAGCTTTCATGCTAATGAAAAACTGTTTTTT
size: .; V: TRBV2; J: TRBJ2-1; D: TRBD2; CDR3: CASSEPASGSYEQFF; DNA: TGTGCCAGCAGTGAACCGGCTAGCGGGAGCTATGAGCAGTTCTTC
size: .; V: TRBV27; J: TRBJ1-5; D: TRBD1; CDR3: CASSPAGQGLRQPQHF; DNA: TGTGCCAGTTCCCCGGCGGGACAGGGACTTCGGCAGCCCCAGCATTTT